A single sample is the source of the 2 T cell receptor beta chains below, sequenced in a study of vaccination and CD4 T cells after COVID-19. The Oncomine TCR Beta short-read assay was applied to DNA of cultured CD4+ T cells. TCRdb recomputed calls from the PCR reads with MiXCR, one row per CDR3 protein. The sample lists under 8,500 distinct CDR3 sequences; roughly two fifths were seen once. These TCRs are of unknown antigen specificity. Treatment reported: approximately 11-day PBMC culture with coronavirus spike peptide pools or control peptides (ViraFEST assay). Gathered ahead of the COVID-19 pandemic (2011-2018) were the CD4+ T cells of the unexposed donor. Sample: CD4+ T cells from blood, cultured in vitro. These receptors originate from a human donor in good health.

In its sample, this clonotype was seen a few times. The genes are TRBV6-1 and TRBJ1-3, with 8 bases fitting TRBD1. J was trimmed by 4 bases and V by 7 bases; bases with no gene match: 9. This CDR3 region has 15 residues. In germline, CDR1 is MNHNS, CDR2 SASEGT. CDR3 sequence reads: CASTLDRGVGNTIYF. CDR3 sequence (DNA): TGTGCCAGCACCCTTGACAGGGGTGTAGGAAACACCATATATTTT.

The CDR3 loop is CASSPRLAGDNEQFF. DNA of the CDR3: TGCGCCAGCAGCCCCCGACTAGCGGGGGACAATGAGCAGTTCTTC. The chain has TRBV10-1 and TRBJ2-1; TRBD2 agrees at 12 bases. The V segment lost 6 bases and the J segment 5 bases; nucleotides outside the gene matches: 5. There are 15 residues in the CDR3. Germline V gene sequence: CDR1 WNHNN, CDR2 SYGVQD (reference sequence).